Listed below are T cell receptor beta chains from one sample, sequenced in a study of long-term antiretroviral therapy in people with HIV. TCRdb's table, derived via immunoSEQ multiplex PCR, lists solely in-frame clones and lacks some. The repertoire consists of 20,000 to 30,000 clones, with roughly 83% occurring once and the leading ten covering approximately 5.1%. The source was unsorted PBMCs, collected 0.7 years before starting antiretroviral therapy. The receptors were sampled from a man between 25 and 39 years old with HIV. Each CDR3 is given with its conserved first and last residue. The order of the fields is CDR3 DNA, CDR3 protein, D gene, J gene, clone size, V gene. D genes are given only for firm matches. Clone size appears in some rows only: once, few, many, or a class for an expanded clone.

TGCGCCAGCAGCGGGACCCCTGGTACAGATACGCAGTATTTT	CASSGTPGTDTQYF	-	TRBJ2-3	-	TRBV10-2
TGCGCCAGCAGCACAACCGGGACTGGGAACACTGAAGCTTTCTTT	CASSTTGTGNTEAFF	-	TRBJ1-1	-	TRBV5-1
TGTGCCAGCAGGGGGGGACAGCTTAGCAATCAGCCCCAGCATTTT	CASRGGQLSNQPQHF	TRBD1	TRBJ1-5	-	TRBV6-1
TGTGCCAGCAGCTCTAGCGGGAGGGCCCAAGAGACCCAGTACTTC	CASSSSGRAQETQYF	TRBD2	TRBJ2-5	-	TRBV11-2
TGTGCCAGCAGTGAAGCCGCGTACCAAGAGACCCAGTACTTC	CASSEAAYQETQYF	-	TRBJ2-5	-	TRBV25-1
TGTGCCAGCCCCAAGAGCCCCGGACCGGGACTAGCGGGAGGGCCCTCCTACAATGAGCAGTTCTTC	CASPKSPGPGLAGGPSYNEQFF	TRBD2	TRBJ2-1	-	TRBV28
TGCAGCGTTGAATTCGGGGGATCCAAAAACATTCAGTACTTC	CSVEFGGSKNIQYF	-	TRBJ2-4	-	TRBV29-1
TGTGCCAGTAGTATAGTGGGAGCTGGAAATGAGCAGTTCTTC	CASSIVGAGNEQFF	-	TRBJ2-1	once	TRBV19
TGTGCCAGCAGCTTGAGGGCTAGCGGGAGGCTTGCCCCCTACAATGAGCAGTTCTTC	CASSLRASGRLAPYNEQFF	TRBD2	TRBJ2-1	-	TRBV5-8
TGTGCCAGCAGCTTGTTACAGGTAATCCCCTACGAGCAGTACTTC	CASSLLQVIPYEQYF	-	TRBJ2-7	-	TRBV5-6
TGTGCCAGCTCCCCTGGACGGGAAATGAACACTGAAGCTTTCTTT	CASSPGREMNTEAFF	-	TRBJ1-1	-	TRBV18
TGTGCCTGGAGTGTAGGGGGGAACACTGAAGCTTTCTTT	CAWSVGGNTEAFF	-	TRBJ1-1	-	TRBV30
TGTGCCAGCTCACCGGACCTGAACACTGAAGCTTTCTTT	CASSPDLNTEAFF	-	TRBJ1-1	-	TRBV18
TGTGCCAGCAGCTTAGTGGGAGAGGGCAATCAGCCCCAGCATTTT	CASSLVGEGNQPQHF	-	TRBJ1-5	few	TRBV7-8
TGTGCCAGCAGCTTTGAACAGGGGCAGGACAATGAGCAGTTCTTC	CASSFEQGQDNEQFF	TRBD1	TRBJ2-1	-	TRBV7-6
TGTGCCAGCAGCCTTCAGGGAAAAGAGGTAGAAAAACTGTTTTTT	CASSLQGKEVEKLFF	-	TRBJ1-4	few	TRBV11-2
TGTGCCAGCAGACGAGCGGGAGCTACAGATACGCAGTATTTT	CASRRAGATDTQYF	TRBD2	TRBJ2-3	-	TRBV6-1
TGTGCCATCAGTGAGTCGTCTCGACAGACAGAAGCTTTCTTT	CAISESSRQTEAFF	-	TRBJ1-1	-	TRBV10-3
TGTGCCAGCAGCTTAGAGGAAAGTGATTCCTACGAGCAGTACTTC	CASSLEESDSYEQYF	-	TRBJ2-7	medium-sized	TRBV11-1
TGTGCCAGCAGTGTGGAACAATCTTACGAGCAGTACTTC	CASSVEQSYEQYF	-	TRBJ2-7	-	TRBV6-1